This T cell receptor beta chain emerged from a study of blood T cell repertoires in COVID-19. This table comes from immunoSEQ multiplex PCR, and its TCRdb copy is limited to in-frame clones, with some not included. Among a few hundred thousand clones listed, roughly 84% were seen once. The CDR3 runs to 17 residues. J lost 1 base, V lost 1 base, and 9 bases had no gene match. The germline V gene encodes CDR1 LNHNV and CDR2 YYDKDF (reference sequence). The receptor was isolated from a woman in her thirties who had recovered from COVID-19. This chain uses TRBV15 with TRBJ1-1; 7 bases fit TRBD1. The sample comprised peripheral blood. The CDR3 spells CATSRGFSTGWNTEAFF. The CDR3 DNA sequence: TGTGCCACCAGCAGAGGTTTTTCGACAGGGTGGAACACTGAAGCTTTCTTT.